This T cell receptor beta chain was documented in a study of T cell responses to AZD1222 COVID-19 vaccine. Study-wide points: Unmutated variant regions are reportedly targeted by nearly half of spike-specific TCRs.

TCRdb's table, derived via immunoSEQ multiplex PCR, lists solely in-frame clones and lacks some. The sample holds about 120,000 clones, approximately 89% seen once. Germline V gives CDR1 KGHSH, CDR2 LQKENI. V dropped 3 bases and J dropped 8; count of bases not matched to a gene: 8. The CDR3 extends over 15 amino acids. This clone appeared a few times. Its antigen is not identified. This TCR was sampled from an adult in good health. The chain combines TRBV18 with TRBJ2-1; 9 bases line up with TRBD2. Material: peripheral blood, obtained on day 0 of AZD1222 vaccination. This chain's CDR3 is CASSPPGLAGHEQFF. The CDR3 DNA follows: TGTGCCAGCTCACCGCCGGGACTAGCAGGACATGAGCAGTTCTTC.